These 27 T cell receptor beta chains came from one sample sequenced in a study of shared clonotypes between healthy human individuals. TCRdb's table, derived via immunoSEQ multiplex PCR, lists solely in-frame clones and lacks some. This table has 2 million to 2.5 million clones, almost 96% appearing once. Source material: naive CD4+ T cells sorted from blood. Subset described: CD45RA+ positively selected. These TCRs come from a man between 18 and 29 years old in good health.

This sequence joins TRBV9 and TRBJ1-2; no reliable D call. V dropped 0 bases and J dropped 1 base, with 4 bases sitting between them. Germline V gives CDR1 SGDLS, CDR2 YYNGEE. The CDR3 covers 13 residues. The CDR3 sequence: CASSVEINYGYTF. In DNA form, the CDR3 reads TGTGCCAGCAGCGTAGAAATTAACTATGGCTACACCTTC.

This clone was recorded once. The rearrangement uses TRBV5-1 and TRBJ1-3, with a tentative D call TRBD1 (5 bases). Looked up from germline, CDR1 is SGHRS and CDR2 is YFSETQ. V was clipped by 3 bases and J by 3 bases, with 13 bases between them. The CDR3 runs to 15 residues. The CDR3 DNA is TGCGCCAGCAGCTCCCGGGGGGAGCATGGAAACACCATATATTTT. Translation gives CASSSRGEHGNTIYF.

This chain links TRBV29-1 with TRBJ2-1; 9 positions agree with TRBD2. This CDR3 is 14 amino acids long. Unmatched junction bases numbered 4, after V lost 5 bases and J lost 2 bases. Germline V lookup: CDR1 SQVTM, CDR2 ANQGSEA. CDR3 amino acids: CSVRSGGTYNEQFF. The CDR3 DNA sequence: TGCAGCGTTCGGAGCGGGGGGACCTACAATGAGCAGTTCTTC.

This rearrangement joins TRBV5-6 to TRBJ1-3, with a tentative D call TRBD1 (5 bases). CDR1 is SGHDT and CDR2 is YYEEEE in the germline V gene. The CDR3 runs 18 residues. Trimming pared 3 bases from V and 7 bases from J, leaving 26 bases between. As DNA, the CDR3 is TGTGCCAGCAGCTCCGGTCGGGGGTGGGAGTTGTCTTCCAACACCATATATTTT. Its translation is CASSSGRGWELSSNTIYF.

This CDR3 reads CASRRTSGASGANVLTF. CDR3 sequence (DNA): TGTGCCAGTAGGCGGACTAGCGGGGCCTCGGGGGCCAACGTCCTGACTTTC. The genes are TRBV19 and TRBJ2-6; 12 positions agree with TRBD2. V shed 6 bases and J 4 bases; nucleotides not matched to a gene: 7. There are 17 residues in the CDR3. Germline CDR1 reads LNHDA; CDR2 reads SQIVND (reference sequence).

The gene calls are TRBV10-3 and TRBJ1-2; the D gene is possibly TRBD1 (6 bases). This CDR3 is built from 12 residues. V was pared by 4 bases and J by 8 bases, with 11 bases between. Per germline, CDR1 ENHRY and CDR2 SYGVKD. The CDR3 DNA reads TGTGCCATCAGTGTGGGGGGCGTCGGCTACACCTTC. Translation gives CAISVGGVGYTF.

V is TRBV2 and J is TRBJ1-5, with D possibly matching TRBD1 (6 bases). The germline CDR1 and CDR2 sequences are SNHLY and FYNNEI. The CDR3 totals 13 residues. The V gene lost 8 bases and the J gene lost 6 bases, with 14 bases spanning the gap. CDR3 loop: CASGSQGSQPQHF. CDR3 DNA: TGTGCCAGCGGATCTCAGGGGTCTCAGCCCCAGCATTTT.

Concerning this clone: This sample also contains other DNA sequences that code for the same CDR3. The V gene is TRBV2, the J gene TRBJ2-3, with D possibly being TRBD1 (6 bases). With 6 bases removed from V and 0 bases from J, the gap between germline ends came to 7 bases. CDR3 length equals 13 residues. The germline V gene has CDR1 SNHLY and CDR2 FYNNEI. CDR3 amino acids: CASRQGSTDTQYF. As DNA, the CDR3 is TGTGCCAGCAGGCAGGGGAGCACAGATACGCAGTATTTT.

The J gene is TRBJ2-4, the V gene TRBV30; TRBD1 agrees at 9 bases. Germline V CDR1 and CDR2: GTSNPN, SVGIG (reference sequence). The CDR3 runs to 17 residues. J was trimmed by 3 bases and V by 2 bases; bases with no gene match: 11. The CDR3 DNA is TGTGCCTGGAGTCGGGGACAGGGCAGTCGAGGCAAAAACATTCAGTACTTC. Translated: CAWSRGQGSRGKNIQYF.

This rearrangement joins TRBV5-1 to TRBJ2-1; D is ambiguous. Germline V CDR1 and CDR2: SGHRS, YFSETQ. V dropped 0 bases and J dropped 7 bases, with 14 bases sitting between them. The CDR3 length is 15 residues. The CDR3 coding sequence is TGCGCCAGCAGCTTGGACGGAGTGGGGATGAATGAGCAGTTCTTC. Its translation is CASSLDGVGMNEQFF. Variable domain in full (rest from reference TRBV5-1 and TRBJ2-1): KAGVTQTPRYLIKTRGQQVTLSCSPISGHRSVSWYQQTPGQGLQFLFEYFSETQRNKGNFPGRFSGRQFSNSRSEMNVSTLELGDSALYLCASSLDGVGMNEQFFGPGTRLTVL.

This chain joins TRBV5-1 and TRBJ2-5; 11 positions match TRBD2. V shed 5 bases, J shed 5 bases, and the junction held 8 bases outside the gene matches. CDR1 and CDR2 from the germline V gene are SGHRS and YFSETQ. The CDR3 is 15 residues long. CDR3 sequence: CASSFSGGARETQYF. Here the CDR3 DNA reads TGCGCCAGCAGTTTTAGCGGGGGGGCTAGGGAGACCCAGTACTTC.

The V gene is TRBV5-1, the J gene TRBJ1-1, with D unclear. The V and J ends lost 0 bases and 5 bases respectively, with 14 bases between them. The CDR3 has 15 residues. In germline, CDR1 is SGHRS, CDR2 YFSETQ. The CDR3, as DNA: TGCGCCAGCAGCTTGGATTGGGTAGGGAGGACTGAAGCTTTCTTT. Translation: CASSLDWVGRTEAFF. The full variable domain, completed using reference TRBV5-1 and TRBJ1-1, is KAGVTQTPRYLIKTRGQQVTLSCSPISGHRSVSWYQQTPGQGLQFLFEYFSETQRNKGNFPGRFSGRQFSNSRSEMNVSTLELGDSALYLCASSLDWVGRTEAFFGQGTRLTVV.

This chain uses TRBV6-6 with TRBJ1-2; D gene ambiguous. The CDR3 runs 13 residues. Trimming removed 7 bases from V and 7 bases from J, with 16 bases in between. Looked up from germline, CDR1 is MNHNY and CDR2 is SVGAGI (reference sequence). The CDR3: CASTPRGRGGYTF. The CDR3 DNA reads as TGTGCCAGCACCCCTCGGGGTCGAGGTGGCTACACCTTC.

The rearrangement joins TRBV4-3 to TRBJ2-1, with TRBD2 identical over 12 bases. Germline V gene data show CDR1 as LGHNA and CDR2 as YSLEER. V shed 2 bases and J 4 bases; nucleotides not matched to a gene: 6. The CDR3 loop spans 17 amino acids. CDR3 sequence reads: CASSQLAGGPLYNEQFF. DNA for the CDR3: TGCGCCAGCAGCCAACTAGCGGGAGGGCCTTTATACAATGAGCAGTTCTTC.

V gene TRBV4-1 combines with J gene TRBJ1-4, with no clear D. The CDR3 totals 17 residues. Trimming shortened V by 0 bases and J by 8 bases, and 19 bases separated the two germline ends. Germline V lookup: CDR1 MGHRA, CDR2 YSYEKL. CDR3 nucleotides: TGCGCCAGCAGCCAAGATGGGAACACGCCGGGCATAGAAAAACTGTTTTTT. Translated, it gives CASSQDGNTPGIEKLFF.

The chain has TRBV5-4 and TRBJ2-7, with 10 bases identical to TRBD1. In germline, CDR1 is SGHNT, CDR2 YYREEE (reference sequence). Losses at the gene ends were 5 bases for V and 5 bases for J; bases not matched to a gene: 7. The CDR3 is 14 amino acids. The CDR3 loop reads CASSPGTGVNEQYF. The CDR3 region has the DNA TGTGCCAGCAGTCCCGGGACAGGGGTGAACGAGCAGTACTTC.

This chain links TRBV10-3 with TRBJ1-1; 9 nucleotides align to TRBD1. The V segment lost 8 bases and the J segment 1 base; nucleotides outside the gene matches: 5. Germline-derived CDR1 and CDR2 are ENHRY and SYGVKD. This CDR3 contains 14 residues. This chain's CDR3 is CAISTGGGNTEAFF. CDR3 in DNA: TGTGCCATCTCCACAGGGGGCGGGAACACTGAAGCTTTCTTT.

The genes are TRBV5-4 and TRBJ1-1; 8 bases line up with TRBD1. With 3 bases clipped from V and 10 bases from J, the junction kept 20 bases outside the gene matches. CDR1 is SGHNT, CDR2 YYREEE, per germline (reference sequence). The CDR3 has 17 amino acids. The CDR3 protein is CASSSLGGGQDNEGAFF. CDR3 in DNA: TGTGCCAGCAGCTCCCTTGGGGGGGGACAGGATAATGAAGGAGCTTTCTTT.

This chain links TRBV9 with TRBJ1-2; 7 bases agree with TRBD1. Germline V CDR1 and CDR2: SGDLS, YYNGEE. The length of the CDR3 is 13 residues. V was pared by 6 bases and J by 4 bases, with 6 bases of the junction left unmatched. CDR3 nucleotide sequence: TGTGCCAGCATGAGACAGGGTTCCTATGGCTACACCTTC. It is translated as CASMRQGSYGYTF.

The DNA of the CDR3 is TGTGCCAGCAGCCAAGATATCGATAGCGGGAGCACAGATACGCAGTATTTT. Its translation: CASSQDIDSGSTDTQYF. This chain links TRBV4-2 with TRBJ2-3, with TRBD2 identical over 7 bases. Trimming cost V 0 bases and J 0 bases; bases outside gene matches: 6. The CDR3 totals 17 residues. Looked up from germline, CDR1 is LGHNA and CDR2 is YNFKEQ.

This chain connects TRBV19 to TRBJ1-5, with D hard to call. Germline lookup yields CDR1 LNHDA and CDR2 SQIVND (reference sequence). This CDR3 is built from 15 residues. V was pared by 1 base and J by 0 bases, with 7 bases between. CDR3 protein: CASSIGLNSNQPQHF. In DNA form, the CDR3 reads TGTGCCAGTAGTATAGGGCTGAATAGCAATCAGCCCCAGCATTTT. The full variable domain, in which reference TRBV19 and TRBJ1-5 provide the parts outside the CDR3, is DGGITQSPKYLFRKEGQNVTLSCEQNLNHDAMYWYRQDPGQGLRLIYYSQIVNDFQKGDIAEGYSVSREKKESFPLTVTSAQKNPTAFYLCASSIGLNSNQPQHFGDGTRLSIL.

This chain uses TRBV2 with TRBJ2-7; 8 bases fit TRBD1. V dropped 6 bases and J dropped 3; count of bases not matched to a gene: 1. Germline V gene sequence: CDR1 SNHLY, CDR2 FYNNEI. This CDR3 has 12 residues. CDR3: CASRQGDYEQYF. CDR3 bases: TGTGCCAGCAGACAGGGGGACTACGAGCAGTACTTC. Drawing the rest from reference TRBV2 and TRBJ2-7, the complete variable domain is EPEVTQTPSHQVTQMGQEVILRCVPISNHLYFYWYRQILGQKVEFLVSFYNNEISEKSEIFDDQFSVERPDGSNFTLKIRSTKLEDSAMYFCASRQGDYEQYFGPGTRLTVT.

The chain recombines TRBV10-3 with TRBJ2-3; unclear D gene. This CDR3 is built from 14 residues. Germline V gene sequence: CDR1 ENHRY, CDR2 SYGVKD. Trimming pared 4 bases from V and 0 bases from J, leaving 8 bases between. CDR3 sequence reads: CAISARISTDTQYF. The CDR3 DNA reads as TGTGCCATCAGTGCCAGGATTAGCACAGATACGCAGTATTTT.

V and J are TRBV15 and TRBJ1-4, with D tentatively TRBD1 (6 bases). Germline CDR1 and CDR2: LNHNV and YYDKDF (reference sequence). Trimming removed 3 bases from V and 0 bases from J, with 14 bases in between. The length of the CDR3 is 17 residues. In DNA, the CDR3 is TGTGCCACCAGCAGCCCCCAGGGGAAAACAACTAATGAAAAACTGTTTTTT. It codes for CATSSPQGKTTNEKLFF.

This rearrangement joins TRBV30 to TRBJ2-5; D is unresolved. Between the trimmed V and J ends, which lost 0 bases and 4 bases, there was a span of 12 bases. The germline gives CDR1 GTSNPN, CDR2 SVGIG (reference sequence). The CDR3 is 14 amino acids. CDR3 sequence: CAWSVLGYRETQYF. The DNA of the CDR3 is TGTGCCTGGAGTGTTTTAGGGTACAGAGAGACCCAGTACTTC.

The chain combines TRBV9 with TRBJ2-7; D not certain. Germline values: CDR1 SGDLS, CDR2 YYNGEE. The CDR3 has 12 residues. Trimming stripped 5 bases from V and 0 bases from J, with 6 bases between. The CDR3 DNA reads TGTGCCAGCAGGAGGAGCTCCTACGAGCAGTACTTC. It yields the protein CASRRSSYEQYF.

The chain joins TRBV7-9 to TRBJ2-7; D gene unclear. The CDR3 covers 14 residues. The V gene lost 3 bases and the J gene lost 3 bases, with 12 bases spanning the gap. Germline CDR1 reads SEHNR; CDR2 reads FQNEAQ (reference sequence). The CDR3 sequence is CASSFSLGNYEQYF. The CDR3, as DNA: TGTGCCAGCAGCTTTTCGCTGGGGAACTACGAGCAGTACTTC.